This T cell receptor beta chain was sequenced for a study of blood T cell repertoires in COVID-19. Study-level background: The origin of the acute and convalescent COVID-19 samples was the United States, Italy and Spain. The analysed material was cDNA or gDNA that came from T cells, B-cell-depleted T cells, or PBMCs.

V lost 3 bases and J lost 3; bases outside the gene matches: 8. Looked up from germline, CDR1 is LGHNA and CDR2 is YSLEER. The CDR3 spans 15 residues. In the authors' workflow: Reference gene primer amplification yielded estimated nucleated cell counts. Repertoires were generated with immunoSEQ multiplex PCR, while TCRdb's copy carries only in-frame clones and drops some. From that table come the V and J calls and clone size; the DNA was used to work out D and trimming. The repertoire holds hundreds of thousands of clones, roughly nine tenths seen once, with approximately 2.4% in the top ten. The clonotype comes from a young man with active or convalescent COVID-19. The chain joins TRBV4-3 to TRBJ2-7; 7 bases are a match to TRBD1. The sample taken for sequencing was peripheral blood. DNA of the CDR3: TGCGCCAGCAGCCAGACGATGGGGACAGACTACGAGCAGTACTTC. Translated: CASSQTMGTDYEQYF.